The sequence of this TCR beta chain was determined in a study of T cell repertoires in cytomegalovirus infection. The CDR3 contains 13 residues. Trimming left V 5 bases short and J 5 bases short, with 13 bases between. From the reads, TCRdb called clonotypes with MiXCR, one entry per CDR3 protein. Among roughly 120,000 distinct CDR3 sequences listed, 9.5% to 13% were seen once. This clonotype has just a few counts. Its antigen is unidentified. The sequence was obtained from a human donor in good health (CMV status not recorded). Some clones in this sample may be carry-over from other donors' samples. The chain carries TRBV12-3 or TRBV12-4 and TRBJ2-7, with D maybe TRBD1 (5 bases). The sample was PBMCs, sequenced either directly or after in vitro stimulation (not recorded which). The CDR3 spells CASSPGWGNEQYF. The CDR3 DNA reads TGTGCCAGCAGTCCTGGATGGGGCAACGAGCAGTACTTC.